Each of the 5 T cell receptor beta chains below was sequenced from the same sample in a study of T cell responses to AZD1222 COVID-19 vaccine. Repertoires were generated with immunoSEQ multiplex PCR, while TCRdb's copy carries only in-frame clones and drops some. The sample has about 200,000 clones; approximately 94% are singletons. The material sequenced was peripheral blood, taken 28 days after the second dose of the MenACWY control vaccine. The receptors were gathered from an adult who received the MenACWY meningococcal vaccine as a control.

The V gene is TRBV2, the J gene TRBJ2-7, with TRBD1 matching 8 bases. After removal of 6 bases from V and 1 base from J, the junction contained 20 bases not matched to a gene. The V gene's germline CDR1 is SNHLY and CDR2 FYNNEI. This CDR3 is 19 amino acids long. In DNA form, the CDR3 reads TGTGCCAGCAGCGGGTCAGGGGGCAGTAGGGTAGGCAGGTCCTACGAGCAGTACTTC. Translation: CASSGSGGSRVGRSYEQYF.

DNA for the CDR3: TGTGCCAGCAGTTCAGCCGGGACAGGGGGCTACGAGCAGTACTTC. Translating gives CASSSAGTGGYEQYF. The genes are TRBV6-5 and TRBJ2-7, with TRBD1 matching over 11 bases. CDR3 size: 15 residues. CDR1 and CDR2 (germline): MNHEY, SVGAGI. With 4 bases clipped from V and 3 bases from J, the junction kept 5 bases outside the gene matches.

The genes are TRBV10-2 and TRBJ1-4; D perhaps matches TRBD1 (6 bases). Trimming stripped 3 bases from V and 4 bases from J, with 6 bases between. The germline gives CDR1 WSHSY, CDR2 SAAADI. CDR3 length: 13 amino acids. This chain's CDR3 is CASSEQGNEKLFF. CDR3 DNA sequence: TGCGCCAGCAGTGAACAGGGTAATGAAAAACTGTTTTTT.

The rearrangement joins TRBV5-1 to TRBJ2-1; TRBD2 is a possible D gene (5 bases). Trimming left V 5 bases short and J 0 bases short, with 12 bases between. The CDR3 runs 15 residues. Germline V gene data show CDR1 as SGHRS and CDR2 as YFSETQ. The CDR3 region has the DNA TGCGCCAGCAGAGCGGAGTTCGGCTCCTACAATGAGCAGTTCTTC. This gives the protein CASRAEFGSYNEQFF.

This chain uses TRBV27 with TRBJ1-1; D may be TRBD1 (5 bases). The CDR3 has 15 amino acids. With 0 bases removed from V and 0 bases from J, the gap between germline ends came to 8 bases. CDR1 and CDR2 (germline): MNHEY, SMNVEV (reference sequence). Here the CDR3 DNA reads TGTGCCAGCAGTTTATCCCCGGGGGTGAACACTGAAGCTTTCTTT. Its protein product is CASSLSPGVNTEAFF.